The rows below give T cell receptor beta chains drawn from one sample of a study of blood T cells in healthy people across ages. One entry per CDR3 protein results from TCRdb running MiXCR on the 5' RACE reads. The repertoire holds 700,000 to 850,000 distinct CDR3 sequences, with 35% to 40% as singletons. Source material: blood. These receptors originate from a man aged 18-30 years in good health. Each CDR3 is given with its conserved first and last residue.

v_call	j_call	cdr3_aa
TRBV5-1	TRBJ2-3	CASSLADRFTDTQYF
TRBV28	TRBJ2-1	CASRGTGESEQFF
TRBV7-2	TRBJ2-2	CASSLSTGVILAGELFF
TRBV12-3/TRBV12-4	TRBJ2-7	CASSLKSGDNYEQYF
TRBV12-3/TRBV12-4	TRBJ2-1	CASSYQAGYNEQFF
TRBV29-1	TRBJ1-1	CSVLPDTEAFF
TRBV20-1	TRBJ1-2	CSARDLSTSTGGAKLYYGYTF
TRBV6-5	TRBJ1-6	CASSYEYNSPLHF
TRBV5-6	TRBJ2-3	CASSPNGGISTDTRYF
TRBV6-2/TRBV6-3	TRBJ1-2	CASSRTGDLKVGYTF
TRBV7-8	TRBJ1-2	CASSRGQGAGGYTF
TRBV4-1	TRBJ1-2	CASSQDRGVGYGYTF
TRBV10-3	TRBJ2-1	CAISESTGMGETQFF
TRBV5-1	TRBJ2-1	CASSLAGLASYNEQFF
TRBV27	TRBJ2-3	CASSSVIAGGRGSTDTQYF
TRBV7-7	TRBJ2-7	CASSLEGPGTAYEQYF
TRBV5-6	TRBJ2-4	CASNVEGLAKNIQYF
TRBV12-3/TRBV12-4	TRBJ2-1	CASSLEGLQQFF
TRBV13	TRBJ2-7	CASSLGTIEQYF
TRBV2	TRBJ1-2	CASSEVRDGYGYTF
TRBV4-1	TRBJ2-3	CASSHGLADTDTQYF
TRBV27	TRBJ2-5	CASRMDRVSEQYF
TRBV18	TRBJ2-7	CASSPGTANEQYF
TRBV7-2	NA	CASSLGISGYEQYF
TRBV5-5	TRBJ2-1	CASSLRAGHGGRLNEQFF
TRBV2	TRBJ1-1	CASSEDRTVNTEAFF
TRBV20-1	TRBJ2-5	CSARLGSLIQETQYF
TRBV7-3	TRBJ2-5	CASSVNGVGETQYF
TRBV2	TRBJ2-1	CASRDTGGGEQFF
TRBV7-2	TRBJ1-2	CASSTGRALLYGYTF
TRBV3-1	TRBJ1-2	CASSQDAEGDYGYTF
TRBV6-5	TRBJ2-5	CASSYPNNEQYF
TRBV9	TRBJ1-1	CASSVTGLVSEAFF
TRBV20-1	TRBJ2-4	CSARDSVTKNIQYF
TRBV6-2/TRBV6-3	TRBJ2-3	CASSYETETLTDTQYF
TRBV6-2/TRBV6-3	TRBJ2-1	CASRTSGPTGREQFF
TRBV5-1	TRBJ1-2	CASSLGSERGQANYGYTF
TRBV20-1	TRBJ2-7	CSARDLAAGDVEAQYF
TRBV5-6	TRBJ2-3	CASSLWGAGTQYF
TRBV10-3	TRBJ2-5	CAISPGTGVQETQYF
TRBV29-1	NA	CSGDLTGETQYF
TRBV20-1	TRBJ2-2	CSARDLDRENTGELFF
TRBV7-3	TRBJ2-2	CASSLIHAGELFF
TRBV12-3/TRBV12-4	TRBJ2-3	CVSRPLFTTSGEGADTQYF
TRBV29-1	TRBJ2-1	CSVSTGGFGDEQFF
TRBV4-1	TRBJ1-1	CASSPPGTGKDTEAFF
TRBV20-1	TRBJ2-4	CSADFTGTSQYF
TRBV24-1	TRBJ2-1	CATSDFGREQFF
TRBV5-1	TRBJ1-6	CASSFKFGTNNSPLHF
TRBV5-1	TRBJ1-2	CASSLDAGQGGGYTF
TRBV30	TRBJ1-4	CAWSVPEGKLFF
TRBV2	TRBJ2-2	CASSEGRGASTGELFF
TRBV6-2/TRBV6-3	TRBJ2-1	CASSDSIPPSQFF
TRBV10-3	TRBJ2-3	CAISESGNPTDTQYF
TRBV15	TRBJ2-7	CATSRGHGGPGNEQYF
TRBV4-1	TRBJ2-7	CASSQGPSGGAYEQYF
TRBV27	TRBJ1-2	CASIAKGLPGQHYGYTF
TRBV7-9	TRBJ2-2	CASSFYGTPSGGELFF
TRBV5-1	TRBJ2-3	CASSWTGGTDTQYF
TRBV7-2	TRBJ1-5	CASSKWTGGNQPQHF